This TCR beta chain derives from a study of blood T cell repertoires in COVID-19. The CDR3 loop spans 15 amino acids. V dropped 6 bases and J dropped 2 bases, with 16 bases sitting between them. Germline values: CDR1 SGHVS, CDR2 FNYEAQ. Sequencing was performed with immunoSEQ multiplex PCR; in TCRdb, only in-frame clones are kept and a portion is missing. The sample contains 250,000 to 350,000 clones, around 92% of which appear only once. This clone appeared a single time. Sequenced material: peripheral blood. This receptor was identified in a young man who had recovered from COVID-19. The gene calls are TRBV7-6 and TRBJ1-1; D remains unclear. CDR3 sequence reads: CASRGSGEPNTEAFF. In DNA form, the CDR3 reads TGTGCCAGCAGGGGAAGCGGGGAACCCAACACTGAAGCTTTCTTT.